This TCR beta chain was documented in a study of cytomegalovirus exposure and HLA in healthy donors. In the study overall: Of all 400 or so donors who were genotyped, roughly 81% belonged to the Caucasian-associated ancestry cluster.

This CDR3 is 14 amino acids long. CDR1 and CDR2 (germline): SGHVS, FQNEAQ. Trimming stripped 5 bases from V and 3 bases from J, with 11 bases between. Points from the study as a whole: In a later analysis, at a false discovery rate of 0.05, about 17,000 TCR beta sequences matched HLA alleles.

The PCR employed 60 Vbeta primers together with 13 Jbeta primers. Assay used: immunoSEQ multiplex PCR; TCRdb lists only in-frame clones, some missing. The sample carries approximately 120,000 clones, approximately 82% recorded once. A word on this clone: The target antigen is unknown.

The material sequenced was PBMCs. The sequence derives from a man aged 18-30 years in good health and CMV-seropositive. The rearrangement links TRBV7-8 to TRBJ2-1; possible D gene TRBD2, 5 bases. The CDR3 nucleotides are TGTGCCAGCAGCACCCTAGCAAGCTACAATGAGCAGTTCTTC. This codes for CASSTLASYNEQFF.